Shown below are 19 T cell receptor beta chains from a single sample sequenced in a study of T cell responses to AZD1222 COVID-19 vaccine. Clones were sequenced by immunoSEQ multiplex PCR, and TCRdb holds only the in-frame ones, with some missing. The sample includes about 180,000 clones, 85% to 90% of them seen just once. The sequenced sample was peripheral blood, obtained 28 days after the second dose of the MenACWY control vaccine. The receptor source for this set is an adult who received the MenACWY meningococcal vaccine as a control.

This clone is a singleton in its sample. The chain carries TRBV27 and TRBJ2-2; 11 bases agree with TRBD2. The V gene end was trimmed by 7 bases and the J gene end by 5 bases; junction bases not matched to a gene: 6. CDR3 size: 15 residues. Per the germline V gene, CDR1 is MNHEY and CDR2 is SMNVEV (reference sequence). CDR3 bases: TGTGCCAGCACCTCTAGCGGGAGGAGGACCGGGGAGCTGTTTTTT. Translation: CASTSSGRRTGELFF.

CDR3 DNA: TGTGCCAGCAGATTTACCATGAATCAGCCCCAGCATTTT. It translates to CASRFTMNQPQHF. V is TRBV6-5 and J is TRBJ1-5; D is unresolved. Trimming cost V 6 bases and J 4 bases, with 10 bases left between them. Germline CDR1 and CDR2: MNHEY and SVGAGI. The CDR3 length is 13 residues.

The genes are TRBV29-1 and TRBJ1-6, with 10 bases that match TRBD1. The CDR3 length is 14 residues. Unmatched junction bases numbered 4, after V lost 6 bases and J lost 5 bases. CDR1 and CDR2 (germline): SQVTM, ANQGSEA. Written as DNA, the CDR3 is TGCAGCGTCCGACAGGGGGCGGATAATTCACCCCTCCACTTT. Translation: CSVRQGADNSPLHF.

This chain joins TRBV2 and TRBJ1-5; D possibly corresponds to TRBD1 (5 bases). The CDR3 has 15 residues. Germline V lookup: CDR1 SNHLY, CDR2 FYNNEI. V was pared by 2 bases and J by 2 bases, with 10 bases between. CDR3 loop: CASSEWGVGNQPQHF. The DNA of the CDR3 is TGTGCCAGCAGTGAATGGGGGGTGGGCAATCAGCCCCAGCATTTT.

Here the CDR3 DNA reads TGTGCCAGCAGTTACACAGTCTCCTACGAGCAGTACTTC. It is translated as CASSYTVSYEQYF. The gene calls are TRBV6-5 and TRBJ2-7, with unresolved D. V lost 2 bases and J 0 bases, leaving 5 bases between the germline ends. The CDR3 has 13 residues. The germline V gene encodes CDR1 MNHEY and CDR2 SVGAGI.

The V gene is TRBV6-5, the J gene TRBJ2-7; the D is unclear. The length of the CDR3 is 13 residues. Germline values: CDR1 MNHEY, CDR2 SVGAGI. V lost 4 bases and J 2 bases, leaving 9 bases between the germline ends. The DNA for the CDR3 is TGTGCCAGCAGTTCCCCCGAGGCCTACGAGCAGTACTTC. Its translation is CASSSPEAYEQYF.

This clone was picked up one time. The gene calls are TRBV28 and TRBJ1-1, with unresolved D. The CDR3 sequence is 12 residues long. Germline lookup yields CDR1 MDHEN and CDR2 SYDVKM. V was cut by 0 bases and J by 11 bases, with 10 bases left in between. CDR3: CASSLWNSPAFF. The DNA of the CDR3 is TGTGCCAGCAGTTTATGGAATTCGCCGGCTTTCTTT. Drawing the rest from reference TRBV28 and TRBJ1-1, the complete variable domain is DVKVTQSSRYLVKRTGEKVFLECVQDMDHENMFWYRQDPGLGLRLIYFSYDVKMKEKGDIPEGYSVSREKKERFSLILESASTNQTSMYLCASSLWNSPAFFGQGTRLTVV.

The chain couples TRBV5-6 to TRBJ2-3; D might be TRBD1 (5 bases). Trimming left V 2 bases short and J 3 bases short, with 7 bases between. From germline, CDR1 is SGHDT and CDR2 YYEEEE. The CDR3 sequence is 13 residues long. CDR3 DNA: TGTGCCAGCAGCTTTACAGGAACAGATACGCAGTATTTT. Protein: CASSFTGTDTQYF.

V and J are TRBV7-8 and TRBJ2-1, with 14 bases aligning to TRBD2. The CDR3 runs 17 residues. Germline V CDR1 and CDR2: SGHVS, FQNEAQ. V lost 8 bases to trimming and J lost 7 bases; unmatched junction nucleotides: 13. In DNA form, the CDR3 reads TGTGCCAGCCAAAGACTAGCGGGAGGGCCGGGTCAGAATGAGCAGTTCTTC. Translating gives CASQRLAGGPGQNEQFF.

DNA of the CDR3: TGTGCCAGCTCACCAGGGGACACGTTTTGGGATCAGCCCCAGCATTTT. Amino acid sequence: CASSPGDTFWDQPQHF. The chain joins TRBV18 to TRBJ1-5; weak D call: TRBD1 (6 bases). Between the trimmed V and J ends, which lost 2 bases and 5 bases, there was a span of 16 bases. Germline-derived CDR1 and CDR2 are KGHSH and LQKENI. CDR3 length equals 16 residues.

The DNA of the CDR3 is TGTGCCAGCAGCAAGAGTCAGGGAGGCACTGAAGCTTTCTTT. Translating it yields CASSKSQGGTEAFF. V gene TRBV7-2 combines with J gene TRBJ1-1; D might be TRBD1 (5 bases). V gave up 5 bases and J gave up 4 bases, with 14 bases separating them. The CDR3 has 14 amino acids. CDR1 and CDR2 from the germline V gene are SGHTA and FQGNSA. The full variable domain, completed using reference TRBV7-2 and TRBJ1-1, is GAGVSQSPSNKVTEKGKDVELRCDPISGHTALYWYRQSLGQGLEFLIYFQGNSAPDKSGLPSDRFSAERTGGSVSTLTIQRTQQEDSAVYLCASSKSQGGTEAFFGQGTRLTVV.

The chain joins TRBV3-1 (or the pseudogene TRBV3-2) to TRBJ2-3; D tentatively reads TRBD1 or TRBD2 (5 bases each). Looked up from germline, CDR1 is LGHDT and CDR2 is YNNKEL (reference sequence). V was pared by 2 bases and J by 1 base, with 7 bases between. The CDR3 consists of 14 residues. The CDR3 bases are TGTGCCAGCAGCCAACCGGGACGCACAGATACGCAGTATTTT. This gives the protein CASSQPGRTDTQYF.

The V call is TRBV18, the J call TRBJ2-3; a weak D match, TRBD1 (5 bases). Germline V gene data show CDR1 as KGHSH and CDR2 as LQKENI. The CDR3 sequence is 14 residues long. V was pared by 2 bases and J by 4 bases, with 10 bases between. CDR3 DNA sequence: TGTGCCAGCTCACCAGGCGCAGGGTCAGATACGCAGTATTTT. It yields the protein CASSPGAGSDTQYF.

The chain couples TRBV28 to TRBJ2-7; 10 positions agree with TRBD1. Losses at the gene ends were 6 bases for V and 4 bases for J; bases not matched to a gene: 6. The CDR3 extends over 14 amino acids. The germline gives CDR1 MDHEN, CDR2 SYDVKM. Here the CDR3 DNA reads TGTGCCAGCAGGGGACAGGGGAGCCAGTACGAGCAGTACTTC. Protein sequence: CASRGQGSQYEQYF.

This rearrangement joins TRBV4-3 to TRBJ1-6, with D unclear. V lost 4 bases and J 0 bases, leaving 7 bases between the germline ends. The CDR3 sequence is 15 residues long. Germline V gene data show CDR1 as LGHNA and CDR2 as YSLEER. CDR3 coding DNA: TGCGCCAGCAGCCGTTGGAGCTCCTATAATTCACCCCTCCACTTT. This gives the protein CASSRWSSYNSPLHF.

The chain employs TRBV7-2 and TRBJ1-1, with D tentatively TRBD1 (5 bases). V was clipped by 3 bases and J by 3 bases, with 8 bases between them. The CDR3 is made up of 13 amino acids. Germline V CDR1 and CDR2: SGHTA, FQGNSA. The CDR3 here is CASSFPGDTEAFF. CDR3 nucleotides: TGTGCCAGCAGCTTCCCGGGGGACACTGAAGCTTTCTTT.

This chain joins TRBV30 and TRBJ1-1, with D possibly being TRBD1 (5 bases). V lost 4 bases and J lost 3, with 15 bases in between. CDR3 size: 14 residues. Germline V gene lookup returns CDR1 GTSNPN and CDR2 SVGIG (reference sequence). In DNA, the CDR3 is TGTGCCTGGATAATAAGGGGTTTCGACACTGAAGCTTTCTTT. Translating it yields CAWIIRGFDTEAFF.

This chain links TRBV7-2 with TRBJ2-3, with D hard to call. This CDR3 region has 12 residues. V was shortened by 5 bases and J by 6 bases, with 9 bases between the two germline ends. Germline CDR1 and CDR2: SGHTA and FQGNSA. The CDR3 spells CASSGEADTQYF. DNA of the CDR3: TGTGCCAGCAGCGGTGAAGCGGATACGCAGTATTTT.

The rearrangement links TRBV19 to TRBJ2-1; D perhaps matches TRBD2 (6 bases). The CDR3 is 18 amino acids. CDR1 LNHDA and CDR2 SQIVND come from the germline V gene (reference sequence). V was clipped by 9 bases and J by 0 bases, with 24 bases between them. The CDR3 nucleotides read TGTGCCAGCCGCCGGGCCCTCGGTGCGGGGTACTCCTACAATGAGCAGTTCTTC. This translates into CASRRALGAGYSYNEQFF.